This is a list of T cell receptor beta chains from one sample in a study of response to subunit inactivated influenza vaccine. In TCRdb, the RT-PCR reads were re-called with MiXCR into one record per CDR3 protein. The sample carries approximately 520,000 distinct CDR3 sequences, approximately 15% recorded once. Sample: CD4+ T cells sorted from PBMCs, taken less than 30 months after vaccination. These TCRs come from a man aged 45-69 years who received an inactivated influenza vaccine. Both conserved end residues are part of each CDR3. The order of the fields is CDR3 DNA, CDR3 protein, J gene, clone size, D gene, V gene. The D gene is left open where the match is weak. Not all rows give a size; the values are once, few, many and, for expanded clones, a class.

DNA: TGTGCCAGCAGCAAAGTTGTGAGGGACAGGGGGCTTAGCAATGAGCAGTTCTTC
CDR3: CASSKVVRDRGLSNEQFF
J: TRBJ2-1
size: -
D: -
V: TRBV21-1

DNA: TGTGCCAGCAGCGAAGGACCGGGACTAGCGGGCAATGAGCAGTTCTTC
CDR3: CASSEGPGLAGNEQFF
J: TRBJ2-1
size: -
D: TRBD2
V: TRBV7-3

DNA: TGTGCCTGGAGTGGTTCCCGTGGGACTAGCCGCTACGAGCAGTACTTC
CDR3: CAWSGSRGTSRYEQYF
J: TRBJ2-7
size: -
D: TRBD2
V: TRBV30

DNA: TGTGCCAGCAGCTTAGGTCGGGCAGGGCATACTCAAAATGAGCAGTTCTTC
CDR3: CASSLGRAGHTQNEQFF
J: TRBJ2-1
size: few
D: -
V: TRBV7-8

DNA: TGCGCCAGCAGCCCGGGGCTCACCGGGGAGCTGTTTTTT
CDR3: CASSPGLTGELFF
J: TRBJ2-2
size: few
D: -
V: TRBV5-1

DNA: TGTGCCAGCAGCTTCTCCGGGCCTAGCGGATTTAACACCGGGGAGCTGTTTTTT
CDR3: CASSFSGPSGFNTGELFF
J: TRBJ2-2
size: -
D: TRBD2
V: TRBV11-2

DNA: TGCGCCAGCAGCTTGGAGGTTTCATACAATGAGCAGTTCTTC
CDR3: CASSLEVSYNEQFF
J: TRBJ2-1
size: -
D: -
V: TRBV5-1

DNA: TGCAGCGTTGGGGACTGGCCCGAGCAGTACTTC
CDR3: CSVGDWPEQYF
J: TRBJ2-7
size: few
D: -
V: TRBV29-1

DNA: TGTGCCAGCAGCTTCTCAGACGCGAACACCGGGGAGCTGTTTTTT
CDR3: CASSFSDANTGELFF
J: TRBJ2-2
size: many
D: -
V: TRBV5-5

DNA: TGTGCCAGCAGCTCACAGGGGGCGCGGATCTATGGCTACACCTTC
CDR3: CASSSQGARIYGYTF
J: TRBJ1-2
size: few
D: TRBD1
V: TRBV5-6

DNA: TGTGCCAGCAGTTTAATGGCTGGTTCACCCCTCCACTTT
CDR3: CASSLMAGSPLHF
J: TRBJ1-6
size: once
D: -
V: TRBV12-3/TRBV12-4

DNA: TGTGCCAGCAGCTCCCAGACTAGCGGGAGTTTAAATGAGCAGTTCTTC
CDR3: CASSSQTSGSLNEQFF
J: TRBJ2-1
size: few
D: TRBD2
V: TRBV7-2

DNA: TGCAGTGCTAGAGTCGGCGGAGCCTACGAGCAGTACTTC
CDR3: CSARVGGAYEQYF
J: TRBJ2-7
size: -
D: -
V: TRBV20-1

DNA: TGTGCCAGCAGTTACTCGAGCAGGGGGCGGGTTGGGTCCTACAATGAGCAGTTCTTC
CDR3: CASSYSSRGRVGSYNEQFF
J: TRBJ2-1
size: -
D: TRBD1
V: TRBV6-5

DNA: TGTGCCAGCAGTTACAGGAGGGGAGAGCAGTTCTTC
CDR3: CASSYRRGEQFF
J: TRBJ2-1
size: -
D: -
V: TRBV6-5

DNA: TGTGCCAGCGAGAGAAGGTCCGGTCAGCCCCAGCATTTT
CDR3: CASERRSGQPQHF
J: TRBJ1-5
size: -
D: -
V: TRBV6-2/TRBV6-3

DNA: TGCAGCGTTGGGTTGAGGGGCAATGAGCAGTTCTTC
CDR3: CSVGLRGNEQFF
J: TRBJ2-1
size: -
D: -
V: TRBV29-1

DNA: TGCAGTGCTGAACTAGCGGGAGAGACCCAGTGCTTC
CDR3: CSAELAGETQCF
J: TRBJ2-5
size: -
D: TRBD2
V: TRBV20-1

DNA: TGTGCCTGGAGTGTACTGGGTAGCGGGAACTACAATGAGCAGTTCTTC
CDR3: CAWSVLGSGNYNEQFF
J: TRBJ2-1
size: -
D: TRBD2
V: TRBV30

DNA: TGCAGTGCTAGAGATCCCAGATCTTACACTGAAGCTTTCTTT
CDR3: CSARDPRSYTEAFF
J: TRBJ1-1
size: many
D: -
V: TRBV20-1